This T cell receptor (beta chain) is drawn from a study of blood T cell repertoires in COVID-19. V dropped 2 bases and J dropped 2 bases, with 10 bases sitting between them. Germline loops: CDR1 SQVTM, CDR2 ANQGSEA. The CDR3 totals 13 residues. Those enrolled, adults aged about 18 to 89 years, came from 20 to 25 US areas. Generated by immunoSEQ multiplex PCR, the TCRdb table keeps only in-frame clones and is missing some. The sample shows roughly 190,000 clones, roughly 86% of them seen only once. Material for sequencing was PBMCs or T cells enriched from blood (not recorded which). This sequence originates from a woman between 35 and 50 years old in a cohort exposed to, infected with or recovered from COVID-19 (not recorded which). V usage is TRBV29-1 and J usage is TRBJ2-7; weak D call: TRBD1 (6 bases). Here the CDR3 DNA reads TGCAGCGTTGAACACCGGGACACCTACGAGCAGTACTTC. This translates into CSVEHRDTYEQYF.